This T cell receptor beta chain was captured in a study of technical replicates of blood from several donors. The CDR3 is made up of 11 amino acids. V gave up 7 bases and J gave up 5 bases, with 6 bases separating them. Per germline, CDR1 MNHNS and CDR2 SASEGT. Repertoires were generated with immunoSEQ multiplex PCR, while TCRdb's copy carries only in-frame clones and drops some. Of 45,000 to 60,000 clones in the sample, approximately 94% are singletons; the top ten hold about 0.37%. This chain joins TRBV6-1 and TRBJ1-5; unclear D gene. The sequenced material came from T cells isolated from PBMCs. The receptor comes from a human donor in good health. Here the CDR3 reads CASTPYQPQHF. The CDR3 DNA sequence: TGTGCCAGCACCCCATATCAGCCCCAGCATTTT.